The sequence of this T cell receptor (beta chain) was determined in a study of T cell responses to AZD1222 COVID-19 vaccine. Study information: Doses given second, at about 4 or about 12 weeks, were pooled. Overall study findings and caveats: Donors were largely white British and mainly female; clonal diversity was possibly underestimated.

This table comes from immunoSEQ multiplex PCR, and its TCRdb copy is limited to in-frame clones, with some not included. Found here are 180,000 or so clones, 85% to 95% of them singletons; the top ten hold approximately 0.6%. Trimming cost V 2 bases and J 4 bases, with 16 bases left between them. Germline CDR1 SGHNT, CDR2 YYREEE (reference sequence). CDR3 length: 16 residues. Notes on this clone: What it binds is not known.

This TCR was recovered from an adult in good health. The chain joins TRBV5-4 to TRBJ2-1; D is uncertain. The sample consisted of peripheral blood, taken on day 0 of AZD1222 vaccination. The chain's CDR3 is CASSFGAPVTYNEQFF. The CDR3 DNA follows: TGTGCCAGCAGCTTTGGAGCCCCCGTAACTTACAATGAGCAGTTCTTC.